The rows below give T cell receptor beta chains drawn from one sample of a study of molecular identifiers for immune sequencing clone quantification. TCRdb passed the PCR reads through MiXCR, listing each CDR3 protein once. Of over 300,000 distinct CDR3 sequences in the sample, 24% are singletons; the top ten hold roughly 0.7%. Sequencing was performed on naive CD8+ T cells from blood, with Jurkat cell RNA spiked in. The origin of the receptors is a human donor in good health. Some libraries in this study had Jurkat cell RNA spiked in. CDR3s leave out the opening cysteine and the closing phenylalanine or tryptophan.

>15|TRBV7-9|TRBJ2-7
ASSSTLTGDSMIEQY
>16|TRBV29-1|TRBJ2-1
SVEEFPIDRETYNEQL
>11|TRBV6-2/TRBV6-3|TRBJ2-7
ASSYPGSYEQY
>9|TRBV5-1|TRBJ2-2
ASSFTGELF
>11|TRBV27|TRBJ1-4
ASSFGQGQKLF
>15|TRBV12-3/TRBV12-4|TRBJ2-1
ASSLGFGVSSYNEQF
>13|TRBV2|TRBJ2-1
ASSGQVTLYNEQF
>13|TRBV7-2|TRBJ2-3
ASSAMTGGENTQY
>15|TRBV28|TRBJ1-5
ASSSPGAGTGAPAQH
>13|TRBV5-4|TRBJ1-1
ASSLGGLGAPEAF
>14|TRBV14|TRBJ2-1
ASSQRTGALYNEQF
>11|TRBV29-1|TRBJ2-1
SYRQGAINEQF
>12|TRBV4-3|TRBJ1-1
ASSHMTGEYEAF
>12|TRBV12-3/TRBV12-4|TRBJ2-3
ASRNRGATDTQY
>13|TRBV20-1|TRBJ1-1
SARGQGNQYTEAF
>14|TRBV6-2/TRBV6-3|TRBJ2-3
ASSGDVYGTTDTQY
>10|TRBV10-2|TRBJ2-4
ASRDPFRIQY
>14|TRBV5-1|TRBJ1-1
ASSLGRGYEGTEAF
>15|TRBV18|TRBJ1-1
ASSPPGTGGVLAEAF
>11|TRBV19|TRBJ1-1
ASSDYSYTEAF
>13|TRBV7-9|TRBJ1-6
TSSLGWRENSPLH
>12|TRBV28|TRBJ1-1
ASSSGGMNTEAF
>13|TRBV11-2|TRBJ2-6
ASSLTGTGANVLT
>12|TRBV5-3|TRBJ2-5
ASSDPAGLETQY
>12|TRBV10-3|TRBJ2-3
AISEKGRTDTQY
>15|TRBV5-6|TRBJ1-2
ASSQASAQMKNYGYT
>12|TRBV4-1|TRBJ2-7
ASSPGQGASEQY
>11|TRBV14|TRBJ2-5
ASSQASQETQY
>11|TRBV7-9|TRBJ2-3
ASSSLPPDTQY
>13|TRBV20-1|TRBJ2-7
SARDSTGVSYEQY
>12|TRBV19|TRBJ1-1
ASSVGRGNTEAF
>16|TRBV3-1|TRBJ2-5
ASSQESAGTGFYETQY
>12|TRBV5-4|TRBJ2-2
ASSLDWELRELF
>10|TRBV11-2|TRBJ2-1
ASGLGGTEQF
>12|TRBV3-1|TRBJ2-1
ASSQDLRGDEQF
>13|TRBV2|TRBJ1-2
ASIVPPPQGNGYT
>13|TRBV7-2|TRBJ2-3
ASSLMTGRTDTQY
>12|TRBV25-1|TRBJ1-5
ASSTRMGNQPRH
>14|TRBV2|TRBJ1-1
ASSEGSGTVNTEAF
>13|TRBV6-2/TRBV6-3|TRBJ1-5
ASSQTGTGYQPQH
>10|TRBV19|TRBJ2-4
ASSIKTSIQY
>12|TRBV6-6|TRBJ1-1
ASSYPTGDTEAF
>15|TRBV4-3|TRBJ2-3
ASSQEGVSTGADTQY
>13|TRBV18|TRBJ2-3
ASSPPGQVTDTQY
>12|TRBV27|TRBJ1-5
ASSSRESNQPQH
>13|TRBV7-8|TRBJ2-1
ASNNTASSYNEQF
>13|TRBV27|TRBJ2-7
ASSLTGAPSYEQY
>13|TRBV12-3/TRBV12-4|TRBJ2-3
ASSPLGFGTDTQY
>13|TRBV6-5|TRBJ2-2
ASSYADMGTGELF
>14|TRBV11-3|TRBJ2-3
ASSPRTGGDADTQY
>12|TRBV6-5|TRBJ1-1
ASSYAPGGAEAF
>13|TRBV30|TRBJ2-7
AWSTDRARLYEQY
>12|TRBV12-3/TRBV12-4|TRBJ2-1
ASSSRGRGNEQF